This T cell receptor beta chain is from a study of CD8+ T cells in alopecia areata. The study's findings and limits: Scalp data also include sequences from resident alphabeta T cells of normal skin. Clonality exceeded that of normal scalp in lesional scalp, most notably in alopecia totalis/universalis.

CD4+ and CD8+ T cells were sorted from PBMCs. RNA was extracted and reverse transcribed into cDNA as the sequencing template. Produced via immunoSEQ multiplex PCR; TCRdb's table is partial and in-frame only. The data contain 120,000 to 150,000 clones, 62% of them singletons. CDR3 size: 11 residues. The germline CDR1 and CDR2 sequences are SQVTM and ANQGSEA. Trimming took 0 bases from V and 11 from J, leaving 10 bases between them. About this clone itself: What it binds is unknown.

The rearrangement links TRBV29-1 to TRBJ1-1, with D perhaps matching TRBD1 (5 bases). The sequenced sample consisted of CD8+ T cells sorted from blood. This receptor was taken from a human donor in good health. CDR3 loop: CSVEDRGEAFF. The CDR3 nucleotides are TGCAGCGTTGAAGATCGGGGCGAGGCTTTCTTT.